This record covers a single T cell receptor beta chain. The antigen is undetermined. This sample is part of a study of cytomegalovirus exposure and HLA in healthy donors. Study results and caveats: A later analysis linked a missense variant in DCLRE1C to the trimming of TCR beta V and J genes. Most subjects' HLA-A and HLA-B alleles were reportedly predicted from TCR beta sequences. Most TCR beta V segments were productive about 87% or about 30% of the time in an earlier analysis.

Germline V gene lookup returns CDR1 SEHNR and CDR2 FQNEAQ (reference sequence). J lost 8 bases, V lost 3 bases, and 17 bases had no gene match. The CDR3 consists of 19 residues. Both 60 Vbeta primers and 13 Jbeta primers went into the PCR. Here immunoSEQ multiplex PCR was the method, and the copy in TCRdb shows in-frame clones only, minus some. This sample contains around 190,000 clones. V usage is TRBV7-9 and J usage is TRBJ2-4; 12 nucleotides agree with TRBD2. This TCR was sampled from a woman aged 25 to 45 in good health and CMV-seropositive. The sample was PBMCs. The CDR3 spells CASSFTPGGLAGGRDIQYF. In DNA, the CDR3 is TGTGCCAGCAGCTTCACCCCCGGGGGACTAGCGGGCGGGAGGGACATTCAGTACTTC.